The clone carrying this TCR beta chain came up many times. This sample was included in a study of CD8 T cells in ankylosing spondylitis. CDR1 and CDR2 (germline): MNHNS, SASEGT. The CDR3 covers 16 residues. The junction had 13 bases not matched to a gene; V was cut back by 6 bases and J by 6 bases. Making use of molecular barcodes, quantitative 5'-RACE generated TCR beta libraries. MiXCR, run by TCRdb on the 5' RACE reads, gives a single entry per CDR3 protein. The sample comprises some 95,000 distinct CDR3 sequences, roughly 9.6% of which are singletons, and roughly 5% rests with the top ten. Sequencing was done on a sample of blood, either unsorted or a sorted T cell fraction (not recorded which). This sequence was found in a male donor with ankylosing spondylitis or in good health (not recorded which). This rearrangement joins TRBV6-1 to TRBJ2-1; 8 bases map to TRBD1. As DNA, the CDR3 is TGTGCCAGCAGCGCTACCCCTGGACAGGGCGGCAATGAGCAGTTCTTC. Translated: CASSATPGQGGNEQFF.